Reported below is one T cell receptor beta chain. This sample was taken from a study of control samples from healthy donors and cancer patients. The CDR3 loop spans 16 amino acids. V lost 1 base and J lost 4, with 16 bases in between. The V gene's germline CDR1 is MNHNS and CDR2 SASEGT. Profiled with immunoSEQ multiplex PCR; TCRdb holds only in-frame clones, not every one. The sample consists of approximately 150,000 clones, about 89% of them appearing once. The sequence was collected from a man younger than 30 in good health. V gene TRBV6-1 combines with J gene TRBJ1-2, with D possibly TRBD1 on 5 matching bases. The specimen was blood. CDR3: CASSEVGQGGSYGYTF. The DNA for the CDR3 is TGTGCCAGCAGTGAAGTAGGGCAGGGAGGTAGCTATGGCTACACCTTC.